One and the same sample provided the 23 T cell receptor beta chains below, sequenced in a study of blood T cell repertoires in COVID-19. Measured with immunoSEQ multiplex PCR; TCRdb has only the in-frame clones, and not every one. The table shows fewer than 250,000 clones, with roughly 86% occurring only once. Sequenced: PBMCs or T cells enriched from blood (not recorded which). These receptors were taken from a woman in her 30s with acute COVID-19.

The chain employs TRBV10-3 and TRBJ2-1, with D maybe TRBD2 (6 bases). Germline-derived CDR1 and CDR2 are ENHRY and SYGVKD. The CDR3 consists of 12 residues. The CDR3 reads CAIADSYNEQFF. DNA of the CDR3: TGTGCAATAGCGGACTCCTACAATGAGCAGTTCTTC.

The genes are TRBV3-1 (or the pseudogene TRBV3-2) and TRBJ1-4; the D is unclear. Germline assignment: CDR1 LGHDT and CDR2 YNNKEL (reference sequence). The CDR3 loop spans 16 amino acids. V gave up 4 bases and J gave up 8 bases, with 20 bases separating them. Here the CDR3 DNA reads TGTGCCAGCAGCCGCCCGACGGGTAGGAAGTTCGAAAAACTGTTTTTT. It translates to CASSRPTGRKFEKLFF.

The V and J genes are TRBV6-6 and TRBJ1-3; D not resolved. In germline, CDR1 is MNHNY, CDR2 SVGAGI (reference sequence). This CDR3 region has 12 residues. V was cut by 6 bases and J by 8 bases, with 11 bases left in between. The CDR3 DNA reads TGTGCCAGCAGGTGGCCCCGGGACACCATATATTTT. Its protein is CASRWPRDTIYF.

The V gene is TRBV6-2 or TRBV6-3, the J gene TRBJ1-5, with a possible D match to TRBD1 (6 bases). Trimming pared 5 bases from V and 2 bases from J, leaving 19 bases between. The CDR3 spans 17 residues. Germline V gives CDR1 MNHEY, CDR2 SVGEGT. The CDR3 loop reads CASSPQGRGVGNQPQHF. DNA of the CDR3: TGTGCCAGCAGTCCCCAGGGGCGAGGGGTTGGCAATCAGCCCCAGCATTTT.

The CDR3 here is CASSFLRGGQPDTEAFF. CDR3 sequence (DNA): TGTGCCAGCAGCTTCCTCAGGGGTGGACAACCCGACACTGAAGCTTTCTTT. This chain uses TRBV9 with TRBJ1-1; perhaps TRBD1 as D (6 bases). This CDR3 is 17 amino acids long. Germline assignment: CDR1 SGDLS and CDR2 YYNGEE. The germline V and J ends were trimmed by 4 bases and 3 bases, with 22 bases remaining between them.

The chain is built from TRBV6-6 and TRBJ1-1; D might be TRBD1 (5 bases). The germline V and J ends were trimmed by 0 bases and 5 bases, with 10 bases remaining between them. The CDR3 runs 14 residues. Germline V gene lookup returns CDR1 MNHNY and CDR2 SVGAGI (reference sequence). The CDR3 spells CASSYSGGETEAFF. CDR3 sequence (DNA): TGTGCCAGCAGTTACTCGGGAGGGGAAACTGAAGCTTTCTTT.

CDR3 in amino acids: CASSFGVYEKLFF. The CDR3 DNA is TGTGCCAGCAGTTTCGGAGTTTATGAAAAACTGTTTTTT. This chain joins TRBV28 and TRBJ1-4; D unresolved. CDR1 and CDR2 from the germline V gene are MDHEN and SYDVKM. The CDR3 covers 13 residues. The ends were cut back, 3 bases at V and 6 bases at J, with 8 bases in the middle.

This chain connects TRBV19 to TRBJ2-7; TRBD1 aligns across 9 bases. CDR3 length equals 14 residues. Losses at the gene ends were 3 bases for V and 4 bases for J; bases not matched to a gene: 4. Germline V CDR1 and CDR2: LNHDA, SQIVND (reference sequence). CDR3 loop: CASSIRDRAYEQYF. In nucleotides, the CDR3 is TGTGCCAGTAGTATCCGGGACAGGGCTTACGAGCAGTACTTC. Together with reference TRBV19 and TRBJ2-7, the CDR3 gives the full variable domain: DGGITQSPKYLFRKEGQNVTLSCEQNLNHDAMYWYRQDPGQGLRLIYYSQIVNDFQKGDIAEGYSVSREKKESFPLTVTSAQKNPTAFYLCASSIRDRAYEQYFGPGTRLTVT.

This chain uses TRBV3-1 (or the pseudogene TRBV3-2) with TRBJ1-4; the D is unclear. The V gene's germline CDR1 is LGHDT and CDR2 YNNKEL (reference sequence). V lost 0 bases and J lost 11, with 10 bases in between. This CDR3 contains 13 residues. The CDR3 sequence is CASSQDVSGKLFF. CDR3 DNA: TGTGCCAGCAGCCAAGACGTATCGGGGAAACTGTTTTTT.

The chain combines TRBV19 with TRBJ2-7, with D perhaps TRBD1 (6 bases). The CDR3 loop spans 14 amino acids. The V gene lost 4 bases and the J gene lost 1 base, with 11 bases spanning the gap. Germline CDR1 reads LNHDA; CDR2 reads SQIVND (reference sequence). The CDR3 sequence: CASSTTTGSYEQYF. The CDR3 DNA reads TGTGCCAGTAGTACCACAACAGGGTCCTACGAGCAGTACTTC.

V is TRBV6-5 and J is TRBJ2-2; 7 bases align to TRBD2. Trimming at V came to 7 bases and at J to 12 bases, leaving 14 bases not matched to a gene. The CDR3 consists of 14 residues. Germline CDR1 MNHEY, CDR2 SVGAGI. The chain's CDR3 is CASTPSRGVLQLFF. CDR3 sequence (DNA): TGTGCCAGCACCCCTTCCCGGGGGGTCCTGCAGCTGTTTTTT.

The chain is built from TRBV13 and TRBJ2-2; no definite D call. CDR1 and CDR2 (germline): PRHDT, FYEKMQ (reference sequence). CDR3 length equals 13 residues. Trimming removed 0 bases from V and 6 bases from J, with 5 bases in between. The CDR3 region has the DNA TGTGCCAGCAGCTTAGGCCGGGCCGGGGAGCTGTTTTTT. It yields the protein CASSLGRAGELFF.

The chain combines TRBV9 with TRBJ2-7, with D possibly being TRBD2 (5 bases). The CDR3 totals 15 residues. CDR1 and CDR2 (germline): SGDLS, YYNGEE. V lost 4 bases, J lost 5 bases, and 19 bases lay in between. The CDR3 region is CASSFFPGGLNEQYF. The DNA of the CDR3 is TGTGCCAGCAGCTTTTTCCCCGGCGGGCTCAACGAGCAGTACTTC.

This clone showed up just once. The J gene is TRBJ1-1, the V gene TRBV12-3 or TRBV12-4, with D tentatively TRBD1 (5 bases). V was pared by 2 bases and J by 6 bases, with 7 bases between. The CDR3 consists of 12 residues. CDR3 residues: CASSLRQPEAFF. The CDR3 DNA sequence: TGTGCCAGCAGTTTACGACAGCCTGAAGCTTTCTTT.

This clone was found once. V and J are TRBV28 and TRBJ1-2; 9 bases are shared with TRBD1. Trimming removed 6 bases from V and 3 bases from J; junction bases left unmatched: 8. The CDR3 runs to 15 residues. CDR1 is MDHEN, CDR2 SYDVKM, per germline. CDR3 in amino acids: CASSMTGGTYYGYTF. The CDR3 DNA follows: TGTGCCAGCAGCATGACAGGGGGGACCTACTATGGCTACACCTTC.

The rearrangement links TRBV14 to TRBJ2-7; a possible D gene is TRBD2 (6 bases). This CDR3 comprises 13 residues. The V and J ends lost 10 bases and 6 bases respectively, with 19 bases between them. Germline V gives CDR1 SGHDN, CDR2 FVKESK. CDR3 in amino acids: CATSSGGSFEQYF. The CDR3 nucleotides read TGTGCCACCTCGTCCGGGGGATCGTTCGAGCAGTACTTC.

The CDR3 sequence is CATTTSAEAFF. In nucleotides, the CDR3 is TGTGCCACCACCACGAGTGCTGAAGCTTTCTTT. The chain recombines TRBV24-1 with TRBJ1-1; the D is unclear. The CDR3 is made up of 11 amino acids. Per the germline V gene, CDR1 is KGHDR and CDR2 is SFDVKD. V was clipped by 8 bases and J by 6 bases, with 9 bases between them.

The chain couples TRBV7-2 to TRBJ2-5; 8 positions agree with TRBD1. V dropped 6 bases and J dropped 1; count of bases not matched to a gene: 4. The length of the CDR3 is 14 residues. CDR1 and CDR2 from the germline V gene are SGHTA and FQGNSA. CDR3: CASRLQGVQETQYF. In DNA form, the CDR3 reads TGTGCCAGCAGATTACAGGGGGTCCAAGAGACCCAGTACTTC.

The CDR3 DNA is TGTGCCACCAGCAGAGTGGCGGGGCAGTACAATGAGCAGTTCTTC. As protein: CATSRVAGQYNEQFF. J is TRBJ2-1 and V is TRBV15; TRBD2 might be the D (6 bases). The germline V gene has CDR1 LNHNV and CDR2 YYDKDF (reference sequence). The CDR3 covers 15 residues. V lost 1 base and J 4 bases, leaving 11 bases between the germline ends.

The chain combines TRBV5-1 with TRBJ2-7; TRBD1 agrees at 11 bases. The CDR3 length is 14 residues. V trimming: 4 bases; J trimming: 5 bases; junction bases outside the gene matches: 5. CDR1 is SGHRS, CDR2 YFSETQ, per germline. The chain's CDR3 is CASSMDRGQHEQYF. The CDR3 DNA reads TGCGCCAGCAGCATGGACAGGGGGCAACACGAGCAGTACTTC. The variable domain in full, completed from reference TRBV5-1 and TRBJ2-7, reads KAGVTQTPRYLIKTRGQQVTLSCSPISGHRSVSWYQQTPGQGLQFLFEYFSETQRNKGNFPGRFSGRQFSNSRSEMNVSTLELGDSALYLCASSMDRGQHEQYFGPGTRLTVT.

CDR3 bases: TGCGCCAGCAGTATCCAGGGCGGAACACCCCTCCACTTT. Its protein product is CASSIQGGTPLHF. The chain uses TRBV5-1 and TRBJ1-6; possible D gene TRBD1, 5 bases. CDR1 is SGHRS, CDR2 YFSETQ, per germline. The CDR3 is 13 amino acids. Trimming pared 5 bases from V and 11 bases from J, leaving 14 bases between.

This clone was seen once. The chain carries TRBV29-1 and TRBJ2-2, with D hard to call. The V and J ends lost 4 bases and 5 bases respectively, with 11 bases between them. This CDR3 spans 13 amino acids. From germline, CDR1 is SQVTM and CDR2 ANQGSEA. In nucleotides, the CDR3 is TGCAGCGTTGTAGACGTCGGGACCGGGGAGCTGTTTTTT. Translated: CSVVDVGTGELFF.

The chain joins TRBV3-1 (or the pseudogene TRBV3-2) to TRBJ1-2, with TRBD1 identical over 7 bases. The CDR3 loop spans 19 amino acids. Germline lookup yields CDR1 LGHDT and CDR2 YNNKEL (reference sequence). Trimming at V came to 2 bases and at J to 8 bases, leaving 23 bases not matched to a gene. CDR3 in amino acids: CASSQKILEGGELLKGYTF. The CDR3, as DNA: TGTGCCAGCAGCCAAAAAATCCTCGAAGGGGGCGAGCTCTTGAAGGGCTACACCTTC.